Below, 10 T cell receptor beta chains from the same sample are listed, as sequenced in a study of shared clonotypes between healthy human individuals. Repertoires were generated with immunoSEQ multiplex PCR, while TCRdb's copy carries only in-frame clones and drops some. Among some 1,600,000 clones listed, about 98% were seen once. Source material: naive CD4+ T cells sorted from blood. The subset here: CD45RA+ positively selected. The source is a young man in good health.

The chain links TRBV6-1 to TRBJ2-2; tentatively, D is TRBD1 (6 bases). The CDR3 totals 16 residues. Trimming took off 4 bases at V and 0 bases at J, with 12 bases between the two ends. CDR1 and CDR2 (germline): MNHNS, SASEGT. The CDR3 nucleotides read TGTGCCAGCAGTGTGCAGGGGCGTTCGAACACCGGGGAGCTGTTTTTT. Its translation is CASSVQGRSNTGELFF.

Of note for this clone: Other DNA sequences from this sample encode an identical CDR3 as well. The V call is TRBV18, the J call TRBJ2-3, with TRBD2 matching over 10 bases. Losses at the gene ends were 3 bases for V and 6 bases for J; bases not matched to a gene: 3. Germline V gene lookup returns CDR1 KGHSH and CDR2 LQKENI. The CDR3 sequence is 14 residues long. The CDR3 loop is CASSPLAGVDTQYF. In DNA form, the CDR3 reads TGTGCCAGCTCACCTCTAGCGGGAGTGGATACGCAGTATTTT.

The chain recombines TRBV28 with TRBJ1-5; D perhaps matches TRBD1 (6 bases). The ends were cut back, 6 bases at V and 11 bases at J, with 14 bases in the middle. This CDR3 spans 12 amino acids. Per the germline V gene, CDR1 is MDHEN and CDR2 is SYDVKM. CDR3 coding DNA: TGTGCCAGCAGCCCGAGGGGGAAGGCCCAGCATTTT. Translation: CASSPRGKAQHF.

The rearrangement uses TRBV27 and TRBJ2-6; 10 bases fit TRBD1. This CDR3 region has 18 residues. With 5 bases clipped from V and 1 base from J, the junction kept 8 bases outside the gene matches. Germline loops: CDR1 MNHEY, CDR2 SMNVEV (reference sequence). The CDR3 bases are TGTGCCAGCAGTCGACGGGACAGGGGCGCGTCTGGGGCCAACGTCCTGACTTTC. It encodes CASSRRDRGASGANVLTF.

On this clone: Other DNA sequences in the same sample also yield this CDR3. The V call is TRBV28, the J call TRBJ1-3; D is undetermined. CDR1 is MDHEN, CDR2 SYDVKM, per germline. V lost 3 bases and J 4 bases, leaving 7 bases between the germline ends. The CDR3 sequence is 13 residues long. The chain's CDR3 is CASSLISGNTIYF. CDR3 DNA: TGTGCCAGCAGTTTGATTTCGGGAAACACCATATATTTT.

The rearrangement uses TRBV7-2 and TRBJ2-1, with D perhaps matching TRBD1 (5 bases). Trimming stripped 6 bases from V and 5 bases from J, with 17 bases between. CDR3 size: 15 residues. CDR1 and CDR2 (germline): SGHTA, FQGNSA. As DNA, the CDR3 is TGTGCCAGCAGTCTAGGGTTCCAGGGCCACAATGAGCAGTTCTTC. It yields the protein CASSLGFQGHNEQFF.

In this sample, this clone turned up once. The V call is TRBV21-1, the J call TRBJ2-3; TRBD2, as called in the table, went unchecked against the DNA. TRBV21-1 is described as a pseudogene. The CDR3 is made up of 19 amino acids. The CDR3, as DNA: TGTGCCAGCAGCAAAGGGGCTAGGGCGACTAGCGGCTGCACAGATACGCAGTATTTT. This gives the protein CASSKGARATSGCTDTQYF.

This chain connects TRBV4-1 to TRBJ2-3; possible D gene TRBD2, 6 bases. V lost 11 bases to trimming and J lost 3 bases, with 9 bases between them. The CDR3 covers 11 residues. Germline V lookup: CDR1 MGHRA, CDR2 YSYEKL. CDR3 DNA sequence: TGCGCCGCGGGAAGGACAGATACGCAGTATTTT. Encoded protein: CAAGRTDTQYF.

In regard to this clone: The sample has other DNA sequences that encode this CDR3 too. This chain joins TRBV9 and TRBJ1-1; 7 positions agree with TRBD1. Germline trimming cut 3 bases from V and 8 bases from J; bases unmatched to any gene: 1. Germline assignment: CDR1 SGDLS and CDR2 YYNGEE. The CDR3 contains 11 residues. The CDR3 region has the DNA TGTGCCAGCAGCGGACAGGGAGAAGCTTTCTTT. Translation gives CASSGQGEAFF.

This chain joins TRBV19 and TRBJ2-7; D gene ambiguous. The CDR3 consists of 14 residues. The V gene's germline CDR1 is LNHDA and CDR2 SQIVND (reference sequence). Trimming took 4 bases from V and 2 from J, leaving 12 bases between them. This chain's CDR3 is CASSTSRSAYEQYF. Here the CDR3 DNA reads TGTGCCAGTAGTACCTCCCGGTCCGCCTACGAGCAGTACTTC.